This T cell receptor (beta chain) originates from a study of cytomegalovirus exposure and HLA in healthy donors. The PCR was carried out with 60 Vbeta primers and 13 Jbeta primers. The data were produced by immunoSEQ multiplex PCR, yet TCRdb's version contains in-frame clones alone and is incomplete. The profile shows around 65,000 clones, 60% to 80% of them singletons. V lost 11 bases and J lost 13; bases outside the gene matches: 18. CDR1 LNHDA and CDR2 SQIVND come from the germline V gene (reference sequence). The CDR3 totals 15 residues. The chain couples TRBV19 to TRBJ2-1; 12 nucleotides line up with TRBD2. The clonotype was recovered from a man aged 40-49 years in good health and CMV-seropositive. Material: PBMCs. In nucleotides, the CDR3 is TGTGCCGCTTCGCCCGGGGCTAGCGGGAGGGCTTCCCAGTTCTTC. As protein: CAASPGASGRASQFF.